This T cell receptor (beta chain) was identified during a study of PD-L1 blockade in urothelial cancer. Whole-study context: Atezolizumab was started by patients at some point between 2013 and 2014 at 1,200 mg intravenously every 3 weeks. About 90% of the roughly 29 patients were men with bladder-origin urothelial cancer. A median blood sample held approximately 150,000 T cells and about 89,000 unique TCRs.

The data were produced by immunoSEQ multiplex PCR, yet TCRdb's version contains in-frame clones alone and is incomplete. Among 46,000 or so clones listed, more than 75% were seen once. Sample time point: peripheral blood 6 weeks after treatment start. Disease in patients was locally advanced or metastatic urothelial carcinoma. The material sequenced was PBMCs, taken around atezolizumab (anti-PD-L1) treatment. The clonotype comes from a man aged 60 to 69 with urothelial cancer.

For the CDR3, the DNA is TGTGCCAGCAGTGTTCAAGCGGGGAGCACAGATACGCAGTATTTT. Translation: CASSVQAGSTDTQYF. The V and J genes are TRBV6-1 and TRBJ2-3; 7 bases map to TRBD2. This CDR3 contains 15 residues. Trimming at V came to 4 bases and at J to 0 bases, leaving 4 bases not matched to a gene. CDR1 is MNHNS, CDR2 SASEGT, per germline.